This note documents a single T cell receptor (beta chain) sequence. A far larger clone is off by one base, so a read error is likely. V gave up 0 bases and J gave up 6 bases, with 7 bases separating them. CDR3 length: 13 amino acids. CDR1 is SGHTS, CDR2 YDEGEE, per germline. This specimen belongs to a study of blood T cell repertoires in COVID-19. Whole-study context: Sites in the United States, Italy and Spain provided acute and convalescent COVID-19 samples.

Per the study methods: Estimated nucleated cell counts came from reference gene primer amplification. TCRdb's table, derived via immunoSEQ multiplex PCR, lists solely in-frame clones and lacks some. The V and J calls and clone size were taken over from that table, and D and trimming were inferred from the DNA. The profile shows some 400,000 clones, around 87% of them singletons. The chain joins TRBV5-8 to TRBJ1-5, with D possibly TRBD1 on 5 matching bases. The sequence was collected from a human donor in a cohort sampled during active COVID-19. The sample was peripheral blood. CDR3 nucleotides: TGTGCCAGCAGCTTGGGGGGGGGTCAGCCCCAGCATTTT. Translation: CASSLGGGQPQHF.